Listed below are T cell receptor beta chains from one sample, sequenced in a study of T cell responses to AZD1222 COVID-19 vaccine. The assay was immunoSEQ multiplex PCR, and TCRdb's table has in-frame clones only and misses some. The table lists about 120,000 clones, about 90% of them singletons. The sample was peripheral blood, taken on day 0 of AZD1222 vaccination. These receptor sequences come from an adult in good health. Both conserved end residues are part of each CDR3. A D gene is named only where the DNA matches it firmly. For some rows the clone size is stated as once, few or many, or as a class when expanded; others skip it.

j_call d_call clone_size v_call cdr3_aa cdr3_nt
TRBJ1-1 NA NA TRBV27 CASSLQPGWPEAFF TGTGCCAGCAGTCTCCAGCCCGGTTGGCCTGAAGCTTTCTTT
TRBJ2-5 NA NA TRBV5-4 CASSPDRGQETQYF TGTGCCAGCAGCCCCGACAGAGGGCAAGAGACCCAGTACTTC
TRBJ1-5 NA NA TRBV19 CASSILITVVSNQPQHF TGTGCCAGTAGTATTTTAATTACAGTCGTTAGCAATCAGCCCCAGCATTTT
TRBJ1-4 TRBD1 NA TRBV4-1 CASSQQIRGQGAFVREKLFF TGCGCCAGCAGCCAACAAATACGGGGACAGGGGGCTTTCGTCCGTGAAAAACTGTTTTTT
TRBJ2-3 TRBD2 few TRBV6-4 CASSPTSGGADTQYF TGTGCCAGCAGCCCCACTAGCGGGGGGGCAGATACGCAGTATTTT
TRBJ1-5 NA NA TRBV6-5 CASSLGLNQPQHF TGTGCCAGCAGCCTAGGACTGAATCAGCCCCAGCATTTT
TRBJ1-1 NA NA TRBV4-3 CASSQDRGTEAFF TGCGCCAGCAGCCAAGATCGAGGGACTGAAGCTTTCTTT
TRBJ2-3 NA NA TRBV2 CASSERTASTDTQYF TGTGCCAGCAGTGAACGGACAGCCAGCACAGATACGCAGTATTTT
TRBJ1-2 NA NA TRBV4-1 CASSEIGYGYTF TGCGCCAGCAGCGAGATTGGATATGGCTACACCTTC
TRBJ2-7 NA once TRBV5-4 CASSLMTEGNEQYF TGTGCCAGCAGCTTGATGACAGAAGGGAACGAGCAGTACTTC
TRBJ2-5 TRBD2 NA TRBV3-1/TRBV3-2 CASSQDLAGEETQYF TGTGCCAGCAGCCAAGACCTAGCGGGGGAAGAGACCCAGTACTTC
TRBJ1-2 NA NA TRBV28 CASSLRLAHNIF TGTGCCAGCAGTTTAAGGTTGGCCCACAACATCTTC
TRBJ1-5 NA NA TRBV6-5 CASSNSGPGQPQHF TGTGCCAGCAGTAACTCAGGTCCGGGTCAGCCCCAGCATTTT
TRBJ2-1 NA few TRBV29-1 CSGSIRVHYNEQFF TGCAGCGGGAGTATTAGAGTACACTACAATGAGCAGTTCTTC
TRBJ1-5 NA NA TRBV7-2 CASSLNRHSNQPQHF TGTGCCAGCAGCTTAAACAGGCACAGCAATCAGCCCCAGCATTTT
TRBJ2-7 NA NA TRBV10-3 CATKTRDPYEQYF TGTGCCACCAAAACCAGGGACCCCTACGAGCAGTACTTC
TRBJ1-1 NA NA TRBV21-1 CASSKAKGCTEAFF TGTGCCAGCAGCAAGGCGAAGGGGTGCACTGAAGCTTTCTTT
TRBJ2-3 NA NA TRBV4-1 CASSQSSTRFTDTQYF TGCGCCAGCAGCCAGAGCAGTACTAGGTTCACAGATACGCAGTATTTT
TRBJ2-1 TRBD1 NA TRBV19 CASSWGQGTNEQFF TGTGCCAGTAGCTGGGGACAGGGGACGAATGAGCAGTTCTTC
TRBJ2-1 TRBD1 NA TRBV9 CASSGQGAGHNEQFF TGTGCCAGCAGCGGACAGGGGGCGGGTCACAATGAGCAGTTCTTC
TRBJ2-7 NA NA TRBV6-1 CASSEPPGSSYEQYF TGTGCCAGCAGTGAACCCCCCGGGAGTTCCTACGAGCAGTACTTC
TRBJ1-5 TRBD1 NA TRBV7-8 CATTNGRDRVTNQPQHF TGTGCCACCACGAATGGGCGGGACAGGGTGACCAATCAGCCCCAGCATTTT
TRBJ1-1 TRBD1 NA TRBV3-1/TRBV3-2 CASSQAQTGGTEAFF TGTGCCAGCAGCCAAGCACAGACAGGGGGCACTGAAGCTTTCTTT
TRBJ1-2 NA NA TRBV6-4 CASSESHNGGYTF TGTGCCAGCAGTGAGTCACACAACGGTGGCTACACCTTC
TRBJ1-2 NA many TRBV9 CASSVVVDGGYGYTF TGTGCCAGCAGCGTAGTTGTTGACGGTGGGTATGGCTACACCTTC
TRBJ2-7 TRBD1 NA TRBV7-9 CASSDRDRGTYEQYF TGTGCCAGCAGCGACCGGGACAGGGGGACCTACGAGCAGTACTTC
TRBJ1-1 NA NA TRBV30 CAWSVSGVDTEAFF TGTGCCTGGAGTGTGTCAGGGGTCGACACTGAAGCTTTCTTT
TRBJ2-5 NA NA TRBV5-1 CASSSDGEAQYF TGCGCCAGCAGCTCCGACGGGGAGGCCCAGTACTTC
TRBJ2-3 NA NA TRBV19 CASSPTRDTTDTQYF TGTGCCAGTAGTCCCACTAGGGACACCACAGATACGCAGTATTTT
TRBJ1-2 NA NA TRBV27 CASSSTTAPTYGYTF TGTGCCAGCAGTTCAACGACAGCACCTACCTATGGCTACACCTTC
TRBJ1-5 TRBD1 NA TRBV5-6 CASSLSGGPSNQPQHF TGTGCCAGCAGCTTGTCAGGGGGCCCTAGCAATCAGCCCCAGCATTTT
TRBJ1-5 NA once TRBV27 CASSLNTYQPQHF TGTGCCAGCAGTTTAAACACATATCAGCCCCAGCATTTT
TRBJ2-7 NA NA TRBV6-2/TRBV6-3 CASSYRGSNYEQYF TGTGCCAGCAGTTACCGTGGATCCAACTACGAGCAGTACTTC
TRBJ2-3 NA NA TRBV9 CASSIQGFSTDTQYF TGTGCCAGCAGCATACAGGGTTTTAGCACAGATACGCAGTATTTT
TRBJ1-2 NA NA TRBV3-1/TRBV3-2 CARISSNYGYTF TGTGCCCGCATTTCGAGCAACTATGGCTACACCTTC
TRBJ2-6 NA NA TRBV4-3 CASSPSQHYRANVLTF TGCGCCAGCAGCCCCTCACAGCATTACAGGGCCAACGTCCTGACTTTC
TRBJ2-5 NA NA TRBV7-2 CASTPRRGVETQYF TGTGCCAGCACCCCCCGTCGGGGCGTGGAGACCCAGTACTTC